Listed here are 14 T cell receptor beta chains from one sample, sequenced in a study of T cells in Graves' hyperthyroidism and ophthalmopathy. RNA transcripts served as the template for amplifying TCR beta CDR3 regions. A first-round RT-PCR of the TCR CDR3 used the HTBI primer set. TCRdb re-derived calls from the multiplex PCR reads in MiXCR, one entry per CDR3 protein. The table has about 360,000 distinct CDR3 sequences, roughly 25% seen once; the top ten hold less than 75%. Specimen: blood. The receptors originated from a man aged 50-60 years with Graves' hyperthyroidism.

CDR3 bases: TGTGCCAGCAGCCTTCAACGCCGCAGCAATCAGCCCCAGCATTTT. It codes for CASSLQRRSNQPQHF. V and J are TRBV12-3 or TRBV12-4 and TRBJ1-5; D call uncertain. This CDR3 has 15 residues. V lost 6 bases to trimming and J lost 1 base, with 13 bases between them.

This clonotype was detected only a few times. The chain couples TRBV9 to TRBJ2-1; D not certain. Germline V gene data show CDR1 as SGDLS and CDR2 as YYNGEE. Trimming took 0 bases from V and 7 from J, leaving 11 bases between them. This CDR3 is built from 14 residues. The chain's CDR3 is CASSVGLSENEQFF. The CDR3, as DNA: TGTGCCAGCAGCGTAGGACTCTCCGAGAATGAGCAGTTCTTC. Combining the CDR3 with reference TRBV9 and TRBJ2-1 gives the whole variable domain DSGVTQTPKHLITATGQRVTLRCSPRSGDLSVYWYQQSLDQGLQFLIQYYNGEERAKGNILERFSAQQFPDLHSELNLSSLELGDSALYFCASSVGLSENEQFFGPGTRLTVL.

This chain uses TRBV11-3 with TRBJ1-1, with 12 nucleotides matching TRBD1. V was clipped by 1 base and J by 6 bases; unmatched bases: 6. CDR3 length: 16 amino acids. CDR1 and CDR2 (germline): SGHNT, YENEEA. The CDR3 protein is CASSLGGQGARAEAFF. CDR3 nucleotides: TGTGCCAGCAGCTTAGGGGGACAGGGGGCGAGGGCTGAAGCTTTCTTT.

The chain employs TRBV18 and TRBJ2-7; a possible D gene is TRBD1 (6 bases). The CDR3 consists of 13 residues. Germline assignment: CDR1 KGHSH and CDR2 LQKENI. Trimming took 3 bases from V and 6 from J, leaving 12 bases between them. This CDR3 is CASSPGTIPEQYF. The CDR3 coding sequence is TGTGCCAGCTCACCCGGGACAATCCCCGAGCAGTACTTC.

The chain links TRBV7-9 to TRBJ2-2; 11 positions match TRBD2. V trimming: 6 bases; J trimming: 5 bases; junction bases outside the gene matches: 5. CDR3 length equals 15 residues. The germline V gene encodes CDR1 SEHNR and CDR2 FQNEAQ (reference sequence). CDR3 nucleotide sequence: TGTGCCAGCAGGAAACTAGCGGGAGATACCGGGGAGCTGTTTTTT. Encoded protein: CASRKLAGDTGELFF.

This clonotype was counted between two and nine times. The chain has TRBV7-9 and TRBJ2-2; a weak D match, TRBD1 (6 bases). This CDR3 comprises 12 residues. Per the germline V gene, CDR1 is SEHNR and CDR2 is FQNEAQ (reference sequence). Trimming left V 4 bases short and J 12 bases short, with 12 bases between. CDR3 sequence (DNA): TGTGCCAGCAGCTCGGACAGCCCTCAGCTGTTTTTT. This codes for CASSSDSPQLFF.

This clonotype was seen a few times. The V call is TRBV7-2, the J call TRBJ2-7; 7 bases map to TRBD1. The CDR3 runs to 14 residues. The trim removed 6 bases at V and 2 bases at J, leaving 7 bases unmatched. Germline V lookup: CDR1 SGHTA, CDR2 FQGNSA. DNA of the CDR3: TGTGCCAGCAGGATATCCGGGACAGCCTACGAGCAGTACTTC. It encodes CASRISGTAYEQYF.

There are a few counts of this clonotype. The chain couples TRBV25-1 to TRBJ1-2; D remains unclear. V was cut by 8 bases and J by 8 bases, with 15 bases left in between. Germline values: CDR1 MGHDK, CDR2 SYGVNS. CDR3 length equals 12 residues. The CDR3 nucleotides read TGTGCCAGCCGCCCCGGGGTCGGAGGCTACACCTTC. This translates into CASRPGVGGYTF.

The chain links TRBV29-1 to TRBJ2-5, with TRBD1 identical over 9 bases. From germline, CDR1 is SQVTM and CDR2 ANQGSEA. This CDR3 is built from 12 residues. J lost 2 bases, V lost 6 bases, and 1 base had no gene match. The CDR3 region is CSVDRGQETQYF. The CDR3 bases are TGCAGCGTCGACAGGGGGCAAGAGACCCAGTACTTC.

The rearrangement joins TRBV18 to TRBJ2-2; no clear D gene. With 3 bases removed from V and 0 bases from J, the gap between germline ends came to 17 bases. The CDR3 has 18 residues. Germline CDR1 KGHSH, CDR2 LQKENI. The CDR3, as DNA: TGTGCCAGCTCACCCCCAGCCGGGCAACCTTCGAACACCGGGGAGCTGTTTTTT. Its protein product is CASSPPAGQPSNTGELFF.

The chain joins TRBV6-1 to TRBJ2-7, with D perhaps matching TRBD2 (7 bases). The V and J ends lost 10 bases and 6 bases respectively, with 22 bases between them. The CDR3 has 14 amino acids. In germline, CDR1 is MNHNS, CDR2 SASEGT. For the CDR3, the DNA is TGTGCCACCTCGATGGGGGGGGGCACTACCGAGCAGTACTTC. Its translation is CATSMGGGTTEQYF.

This clonotype has just a few counts. This sequence joins TRBV4-1 and TRBJ2-7; 8 bases are shared with TRBD2. The CDR3 has 17 residues. Germline V gene lookup returns CDR1 MGHRA and CDR2 YSYEKL. Unmatched junction bases numbered 12, after V lost 1 base and J lost 4 bases. As DNA, the CDR3 is TGCGCCAGCAGCCAAGGCTTAGGGACTAGAGGCCGGTACGAGCAGTACTTC. Translating gives CASSQGLGTRGRYEQYF.

The V and J genes are TRBV20-1 and TRBJ1-5, with 8 nucleotides matching TRBD1. Germline V gives CDR1 DFQATT, CDR2 SNEGSKA (reference sequence). The CDR3 is 13 amino acids. Trimming cost V 5 bases and J 2 bases; bases outside gene matches: 2. The CDR3 region is CSAPGGGNQPQHF. The CDR3 DNA reads as TGCAGTGCTCCAGGGGGCGGCAATCAGCCCCAGCATTTT.

In its sample, this clonotype was seen a few times. J is TRBJ1-1 and V is TRBV2; D may be TRBD1 (6 bases). Looked up from germline, CDR1 is SNHLY and CDR2 is FYNNEI. Between the trimmed V and J ends, which lost 5 bases and 4 bases, there was a span of 14 bases. This CDR3 spans 14 amino acids. CDR3 DNA sequence: TGTGCCAGCAGTCCTAAAAGCAGGGGCACTGAAGCTTTCTTT. Encoded protein: CASSPKSRGTEAFF.